The 25 T cell receptor beta chains below all came from one sample that was sequenced in a study of blood T cells in healthy people across ages. The authors ran a second PCR of 7 to 11 cycles using a sample-barcoded 5' primer and a J-beta primer mix. One entry per CDR3 protein, called by TCRdb with MiXCR from the 5' RACE reads. In the table there are 900,000 to 950,000 distinct CDR3 sequences, roughly 29% of which are singletons. These data were likewise used in another study, on T cells of mothers and their children.

The sequenced sample was blood. These receptors originate from a woman in her thirties or forties in good health.

In this sample, this clonotype turned up a few times. This sequence joins TRBV3-1 and TRBJ2-7; 8 nucleotides agree with TRBD2. This CDR3 spans 20 amino acids. V lost 3 bases to trimming and J lost 4 bases; unmatched junction nucleotides: 23. Germline V gene sequence: CDR1 LGHDT, CDR2 YNNKEL (reference sequence). CDR3 coding DNA: TGTGCCAGCAGCCAGGTAGCGGGGCCCGACCTCACAACTTTTCCATACGAGCAGTACTTC. It codes for CASSQVAGPDLTTFPYEQYF.

The chain joins TRBV9 to TRBJ2-4; no clear D. Between the trimmed V and J ends, which lost 4 bases and 2 bases, there was a span of 13 bases. CDR1 is SGDLS, CDR2 YYNGEE, per germline. The CDR3 is made up of 15 amino acids. CDR3 protein: CASSPGQNSKNIQYF. DNA of the CDR3: TGTGCCAGCAGCCCAGGCCAGAATTCCAAAAACATTCAGTACTTC.

V gene TRBV27 combines with J gene TRBJ2-3; a possible D gene is TRBD1 (5 bases). This CDR3 region has 15 residues. Trimming took 4 bases from V and 1 from J, leaving 12 bases between them. Germline V gene lookup returns CDR1 MNHEY and CDR2 SMNVEV (reference sequence). DNA for the CDR3: TGTGCCAGCAGTTGGGCAGGGATGGGCACAGATACGCAGTATTTT. Translated, it gives CASSWAGMGTDTQYF.

V usage is TRBV6-1 and J usage is TRBJ2-3; 11 nucleotides align to TRBD2. After removal of 5 bases from V and 4 bases from J, the junction contained 11 bases not matched to a gene. The CDR3 totals 17 residues. Per the germline V gene, CDR1 is MNHNS and CDR2 is SASEGT. CDR3: CASSPGTIAGGADTQYF. CDR3 coding DNA: TGTGCCAGCAGTCCGGGGACAATAGCGGGGGGGGCAGATACGCAGTATTTT.

This chain connects TRBV12-3 or TRBV12-4 to TRBJ1-2; 7 positions agree with TRBD1. After removal of 6 bases from V and 8 bases from J, the junction contained 15 bases not matched to a gene. The CDR3 runs to 15 residues. In DNA form, the CDR3 reads TGTGCCAGCAGCCCCGGGACAGTTGGATATGGCGGCTACACCTTC. Its translation is CASSPGTVGYGGYTF.

The chain employs TRBV10-3 and TRBJ2-1, with a possible D match to TRBD1 (6 bases). The J call may be wrong; the DNA end is better matched by TRBJ2-7. The CDR3 has 15 amino acids. Germline CDR1 and CDR2: ENHRY and SYGVKD. This chain's CDR3 is CAISPGQSSYNEQYF. CDR3 coding DNA: TGTGCCATCAGCCCCGGACAGAGCTCCTACAATGAGCAGTACTTC.

The chain recombines TRBV12-3 or TRBV12-4 with TRBJ1-2; 11 bases map to TRBD1. V lost 6 bases, J lost 4 bases, and 7 bases stayed unmatched. CDR3 length: 15 amino acids. The CDR3 region has the DNA TGTGCCAGCAGAACCGACGGGACAGGGGGCTATGGCTACACCTTC. Protein: CASRTDGTGGYGYTF.

Ten or more counts support this clonotype. The genes are TRBV28 and TRBJ1-5; no clear D gene. CDR3 size: 14 residues. Looked up from germline, CDR1 is MDHEN and CDR2 is SYDVKM. Trimming removed 4 bases at V and 4 bases at J, with 11 bases between. The DNA of the CDR3 is TGTGCCAGCAGTTATACCACAGCAAATCAGCCCCAGCATTTT. Translated: CASSYTTANQPQHF. The whole variable domain, filled in from reference TRBV28 and TRBJ1-5, reads DVKVTQSSRYLVKRTGEKVFLECVQDMDHENMFWYRQDPGLGLRLIYFSYDVKMKEKGDIPEGYSVSREKKERFSLILESASTNQTSMYLCASSYTTANQPQHFGDGTRLSIL.

The rearrangement links TRBV13 to TRBJ2-1; TRBD1 agrees at 9 bases. The CDR3 covers 15 residues. V was clipped by 3 bases and J by 8 bases; unmatched bases: 8. CDR1 and CDR2 (germline): PRHDT, FYEKMQ (reference sequence). CDR3 in amino acids: CASSFGTGYIDEQFF. The CDR3 DNA follows: TGTGCCAGCAGCTTCGGGACAGGGTATATCGATGAGCAGTTCTTC.

This rearrangement joins TRBV4-3 to TRBJ1-2; D remains ambiguous. Germline CDR1 and CDR2: LGHNA and YSLEER. The V end was cut by 1 base, the J end by 7 bases, with 19 bases between. This CDR3 has 16 amino acids. This chain's CDR3 is CASSQGSQWQIGGYTF. For the CDR3, the DNA is TGCGCCAGCAGCCAAGGCTCTCAGTGGCAGATTGGTGGCTACACCTTC.

To note about this clonotype: The CDR3 does not close with the conserved phenylalanine or tryptophan, likely indicating a read error. The genes are TRBV12-3 or TRBV12-4 and TRBJ2-2; D possibly corresponds to TRBD1 (6 bases). Trimming removed 2 bases at V and 3 bases at J, with 13 bases between. This CDR3 has 16 amino acids. Written as DNA, the CDR3 is TGTGCCAGCAGTTTAAACTCAGGGGTGGACACCGGGGAGCTGTTTGTT. Its protein is CASSLNSGVDTGELFV.

There are a few counts of this clonotype. The chain joins TRBV6-2 or TRBV6-3 to TRBJ2-3; D gene uncertain. The CDR3 consists of 13 residues. Per germline, CDR1 MNHEY and CDR2 SVGEGT. With 6 bases removed from V and 0 bases from J, the gap between germline ends came to 7 bases. The CDR3: CASRQPSTDTQYF. The CDR3 DNA follows: TGTGCCAGCAGACAGCCTAGCACAGATACGCAGTATTTT.

The chain is built from TRBV7-6 and TRBJ2-1; 11 positions match TRBD2. Germline values: CDR1 SGHVS, CDR2 FNYEAQ. CDR3 size: 16 residues. Trimming cost V 4 bases and J 1 base; bases outside gene matches: 3. CDR3 amino acids: CASSWLAGGSYNEQFF. Written as DNA, the CDR3 is TGTGCCAGCAGCTGGCTAGCGGGGGGATCCTACAATGAGCAGTTCTTC.

This clonotype was observed a few times. This chain connects TRBV2 to TRBJ2-3; 8 bases are shared with TRBD2. Germline assignment: CDR1 SNHLY and CDR2 FYNNEI. The trim removed 4 bases at V and 1 base at J, leaving 4 bases unmatched. The CDR3 covers 15 residues. The DNA for the CDR3 is TGTGCCAGCAGTGGGGATAGCGGGGGCACAGATACGCAGTATTTT. The encoded protein is CASSGDSGGTDTQYF. Using reference TRBV2 and TRBJ2-3 for the parts outside the CDR3, the full variable domain is EPEVTQTPSHQVTQMGQEVILRCVPISNHLYFYWYRQILGQKVEFLVSFYNNEISEKSEIFDDQFSVERPDGSNFTLKIRSTKLEDSAMYFCASSGDSGGTDTQYFGPGTRLTVL.

The chain has TRBV29-1 and TRBJ1-1; D unclear. The CDR3 is 11 residues long. V lost 5 bases, J lost 2 bases, and 6 bases lay in between. The germline V gene has CDR1 SQVTM and CDR2 ANQGSEA. The CDR3 nucleotides read TGCAGCGTTCGATCAAACACTGAAGCTTTCTTT. Translated, it gives CSVRSNTEAFF.

This clonotype was seen a few times. The genes are TRBV27 and TRBJ2-7; the D gene could be TRBD1 or TRBD2 (5 bases each). V was pared by 5 bases and J by 6 bases, with 17 bases between. The CDR3 covers 14 residues. Germline CDR1 reads MNHEY; CDR2 reads SMNVEV (reference sequence). CDR3 loop: CASSMGTATVEQYF. For the CDR3, the DNA is TGTGCCAGCAGTATGGGGACCGCCACGGTCGAGCAGTACTTC.

In regard to this clonotype: This may arise from a read error, as a much more abundant clone is one base away. Here the CDR3 reads CSVGRILADTQFF. CDR3 coding DNA: TGCAGCGTGGGAAGGATATTGGCAGATACGCAGTTTTTT. The genes are TRBV29-1 and TRBJ1-4; D gene ambiguous. Germline CDR1 and CDR2: SQVTM and ANQGSEA. The CDR3 runs to 13 residues. The V end was cut by 6 bases, the J end by 16 bases, with 24 bases between.

This clonotype occurred many times. This chain connects TRBV2 to TRBJ2-7, with 9 bases fitting TRBD2. J gave up 6 bases and V 2 bases, and 11 bases lay outside the gene matches. There are 16 residues in the CDR3. The germline CDR1 and CDR2 sequences are SNHLY and FYNNEI. Here the CDR3 DNA reads TGTGCCAGCAGTGAACTAACACGACTAGCGGCTGTCGAGCAGTACTTC. Amino acid sequence: CASSELTRLAAVEQYF. The whole variable domain, remainder taken from reference TRBV2 and TRBJ2-7, is EPEVTQTPSHQVTQMGQEVILRCVPISNHLYFYWYRQILGQKVEFLVSFYNNEISEKSEIFDDQFSVERPDGSNFTLKIRSTKLEDSAMYFCASSELTRLAAVEQYFGPGTRLTVT.

This chain links TRBV21-1 with TRBJ1-2; TRBD1 was called by the table and not checked on the DNA. TRBV21-1 is flagged as a pseudogene. CDR3 length: 13 amino acids. CDR3 sequence: CASTSDRGHGYTF. As DNA, the CDR3 is TGTGCCAGCACTTCGGACAGGGGGCATGGCTACACCTTC.

As concerns this clonotype: This likely traces to a read error, being one base from a far larger clone. V gene TRBV5-1 combines with J gene TRBJ1-2, with D perhaps matching TRBD1 (5 bases). The CDR3 runs 13 residues. Looked up from germline, CDR1 is SGHRS and CDR2 is YFSETQ. CDR3 nucleotides: TGCGCCAGCAGCCCCAGGGATAACTATGGCTGCACCTTC. Encoded protein: CASSPRDNYGCTF.

In the case of this clonotype: Since a much larger clone is just one base distant, this may be a read error. CDR3 sequence reads: CSVEDSENIKETQYF. The CDR3 DNA is TGCAGCGTTGAAGACTCCGAGAATATAAAAGAGACCCAGTACTTC. The chain carries TRBV29-1 and TRBJ2-5; D gene unclear. V was pared by 0 bases and J by 3 bases, with 14 bases between. CDR3 length: 15 residues. Germline CDR1 SQVTM, CDR2 ANQGSEA. Looking up the rest from reference TRBV29-1 and TRBJ2-5 gives the full variable domain: SAVISQKPSRDICQRGTSLTIQCQVDSQVTMMFWYRQQPGQSLTLIATANQGSEATYESGFVIDKFPISRPNLTFSTLTVSNMSPEDSSIYLCSVEDSENIKETQYFGPGTRLLVL.

The V call is TRBV9, the J call TRBJ2-2, with TRBD2 identical over 7 bases. J gave up 1 base and V 2 bases, and 5 bases lay outside the gene matches. This CDR3 is built from 16 residues. CDR1 and CDR2 (germline): SGDLS, YYNGEE. The CDR3 DNA is TGTGCCAGCAGCGTCCAGCGGGGACTGAACACCGGGGAGCTGTTTTTT. This translates into CASSVQRGLNTGELFF.

This clonotype has at least ten counts. The chain employs TRBV12-3 or TRBV12-4 and TRBJ2-7; maybe TRBD2 (6 bases). This CDR3 is 14 amino acids long. The V end was cut by 5 bases, the J end by 5 bases, with 16 bases between. Written as DNA, the CDR3 is TGTGCCAGCAGTGATTCCGGGGGTCCCCACGAGCAGTACTTC. It encodes CASSDSGGPHEQYF.

This sequence joins TRBV7-3 and TRBJ1-1; the match to TRBD1 covers 10 bases. Germline V gives CDR1 SGHTA, CDR2 FQGTGA. This CDR3 is built from 15 residues. Trimming at V came to 4 bases and at J to 3 bases, leaving 5 bases not matched to a gene. The CDR3 spells CASSSGGTGDTEAFF. The CDR3 region has the DNA TGTGCCAGCAGCTCCGGTGGGACAGGGGACACTGAAGCTTTCTTT.

This clonotype appeared a few times. J is TRBJ2-1 and V is TRBV12-5; 9 bases agree with TRBD1. The CDR3 spans 15 residues. V was clipped by 1 base and J by 4 bases; unmatched bases: 2. The V gene's germline CDR1 is LGHNT and CDR2 FRNRAP. The CDR3 nucleotides read TGTGCTAGTGGTTTGGCCGGGACAGGGTACAATGAGCAGTTCTTC. Translation gives CASGLAGTGYNEQFF.